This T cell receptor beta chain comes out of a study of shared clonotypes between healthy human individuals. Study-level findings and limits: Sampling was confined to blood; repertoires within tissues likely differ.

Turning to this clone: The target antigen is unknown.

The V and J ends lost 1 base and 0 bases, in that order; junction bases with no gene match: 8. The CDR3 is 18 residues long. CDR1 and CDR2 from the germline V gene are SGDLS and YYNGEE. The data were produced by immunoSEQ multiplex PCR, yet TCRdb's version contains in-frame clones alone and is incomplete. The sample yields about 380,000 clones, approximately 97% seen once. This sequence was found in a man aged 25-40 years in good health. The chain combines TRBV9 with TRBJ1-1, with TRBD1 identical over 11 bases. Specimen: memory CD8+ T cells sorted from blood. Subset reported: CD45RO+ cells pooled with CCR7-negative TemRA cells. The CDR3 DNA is TGTGCCAGCAGCGTATTTGGACAGGGGGCTGGGATGAACACTGAAGCTTTCTTT. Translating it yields CASSVFGQGAGMNTEAFF. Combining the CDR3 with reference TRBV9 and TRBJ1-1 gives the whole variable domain DSGVTQTPKHLITATGQRVTLRCSPRSGDLSVYWYQQSLDQGLQFLIQYYNGEERAKGNILERFSAQQFPDLHSELNLSSLELGDSALYFCASSVFGQGAGMNTEAFFGQGTRLTVV.